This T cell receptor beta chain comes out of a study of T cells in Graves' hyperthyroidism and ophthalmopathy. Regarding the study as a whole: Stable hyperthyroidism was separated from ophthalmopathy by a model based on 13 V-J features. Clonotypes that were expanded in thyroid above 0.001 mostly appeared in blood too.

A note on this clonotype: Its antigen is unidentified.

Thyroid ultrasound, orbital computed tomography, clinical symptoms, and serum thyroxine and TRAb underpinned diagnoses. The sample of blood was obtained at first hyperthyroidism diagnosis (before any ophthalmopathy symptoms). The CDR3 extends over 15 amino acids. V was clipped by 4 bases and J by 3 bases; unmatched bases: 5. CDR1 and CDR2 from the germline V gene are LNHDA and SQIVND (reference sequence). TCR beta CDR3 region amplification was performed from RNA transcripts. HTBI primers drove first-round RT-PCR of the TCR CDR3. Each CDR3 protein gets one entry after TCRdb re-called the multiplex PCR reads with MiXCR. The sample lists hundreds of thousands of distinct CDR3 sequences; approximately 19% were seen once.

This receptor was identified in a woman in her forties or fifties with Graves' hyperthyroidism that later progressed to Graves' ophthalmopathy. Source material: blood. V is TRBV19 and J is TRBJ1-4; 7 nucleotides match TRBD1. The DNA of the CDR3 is TGTGCCAGTAGTACAGACAGGGAGCCTAATGAAAAACTGTTTTTT. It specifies CASSTDREPNEKLFF. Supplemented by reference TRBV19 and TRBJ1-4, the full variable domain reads DGGITQSPKYLFRKEGQNVTLSCEQNLNHDAMYWYRQDPGQGLRLIYYSQIVNDFQKGDIAEGYSVSREKKESFPLTVTSAQKNPTAFYLCASSTDREPNEKLFFGSGTQLSVL.